This T cell receptor (beta chain) was recovered during a study of cytotoxic CD8 clonotypes in ibrutinib-treated CLL. In the study overall: Within the patient group, under 12 were relapsed/refractory and some 14 treatment-naive, and 17 were IGHV unmutated.

Here immunoSEQ multiplex PCR was the method, and the copy in TCRdb shows in-frame clones only, minus some. The data contain fewer than 25,000 clones, roughly 72% of them singletons. The length of the CDR3 is 11 residues. Deletions cut 5 bases from V and 5 bases from J, with 7 bases between. Per germline, CDR1 SEHNR and CDR2 FQNEAQ (reference sequence). In regard to this clone: What it binds is unknown.

Study-wide points: Rising at ibrutinib response, clonality subsequently fell back toward baseline at progression. Few clonotypes were public, and these shrank or held steady under treatment.

This chain connects TRBV7-9 to TRBJ2-7; D is unclear. This receptor was identified in a human donor with chronic lymphocytic leukemia. Specimen: PBMCs, collected before ibrutinib treatment. In DNA, the CDR3 is TGTGCCAGCAGCGAGCGCCACGAGCAGTACTTC. It yields the protein CASSERHEQYF.